These T cell receptor beta chains were read from a single sample in a study of blood T cell repertoires in COVID-19. Sequenced by immunoSEQ multiplex PCR; TCRdb stores in-frame clones only, minus some. The sample yields roughly 130,000 clones, approximately 84% seen once. The sample consisted of peripheral blood. Receptors originate from a woman aged 60-75 years with acute or convalescent COVID-19. CDR3s include the opening cysteine and the closing phenylalanine or tryptophan. The order of the fields is clone size, D gene, J gene, V gene, CDR3 DNA, CDR3 protein. A D gene is named only where the DNA matches it firmly. The size entry is marked missing in some rows and otherwise reads once, few, many or a size class.

few,-,TRBJ1-2,TRBV19,TGTGCCACTAAGCGAAAGGTTGGGGACGGAGGGTATGGCTACACCTTC,CATKRKVGDGGYGYTF
-,-,TRBJ1-5,TRBV3-1/TRBV3-2,TGTGCCAGCAGTCAGACAGTGAGCAATCAGCCCCAGCATTTT,CASSQTVSNQPQHF
few,-,TRBJ2-7,TRBV6-5,TGTGCCAGCCAATCACGGCCTAGCTTCTACGAGCAGTACTTC,CASQSRPSFYEQYF
-,-,TRBJ1-2,TRBV30,TGTGCCTCCCGTGGAGGGGCTAACTATGGCTACACCTTC,CASRGGANYGYTF
-,-,TRBJ2-3,TRBV5-1,TGCGCCCGCCGACCGGGGGAGGGGGGTTACACAGATACGCAGTATTTT,CARRPGEGGYTDTQYF
-,-,TRBJ1-2,TRBV5-1,TGCGCCAGCAGCTTTGGGGGCCAGGGTATTGATGGCTACACCTTC,CASSFGGQGIDGYTF
-,-,TRBJ1-1,TRBV19,TGTGCCAGTAGCCCTATAGACAGTAACACTGAAGCTTTCTTT,CASSPIDSNTEAFF
once,-,TRBJ1-1,TRBV19,TGTGCCAGTAGTATAGAGCGAGGGGGGGCTGAAGCTTTCTTT,CASSIERGGAEAFF
few,TRBD1,TRBJ1-1,TRBV9,TGTGCCAGCAGCCCCCGAAGCGGACAGGGCGGCGGGGGAGCTTTCTTT,CASSPRSGQGGGGAFF
-,TRBD1,TRBJ1-4,TRBV19,TGTGCCAGTGGGACAGGGGTTTCTAATGAAAAACTGTTTTTT,CASGTGVSNEKLFF
once,-,TRBJ2-3,TRBV29-1,TGCAGCGTTGAGCCTCAGGGGTCCACAGATACGCAGTATTTT,CSVEPQGSTDTQYF
few,-,TRBJ2-3,TRBV19,TGTGCCAGTAGTATAGGTCGACTAGGAACAGATACGCAGTATTTT,CASSIGRLGTDTQYF
-,-,TRBJ1-5,TRBV2,TGTGCCAGCAGGACGGACAGCATCAATCAGCCCCAGCATTTT,CASRTDSINQPQHF
-,-,TRBJ1-2,TRBV18,TGTGCCAGCTCACCACCTTATACAGCTTCTATCTATGGCTACACCTTC,CASSPPYTASIYGYTF
-,-,TRBJ1-2,TRBV19,TGTGCCAGTAGTCCCCTCGGGAGGGATTATGGCTACACCTTC,CASSPLGRDYGYTF
-,TRBD1,TRBJ1-5,TRBV6-6,TGTGCCAGCAGTTGGGACAGGCGGGAGCCCCAGCATTTT,CASSWDRREPQHF
once,-,TRBJ1-3,TRBV10-3,TGTGCCATCAGTGTTTCCAGGGGATCTGGAAACACCATATATTTT,CAISVSRGSGNTIYF
once,-,TRBJ1-4,TRBV7-9,TGTGCCAGCAGCTTATCTTCGGGAGAAAAACTGTTTTTT,CASSLSSGEKLFF
-,TRBD1,TRBJ1-5,TRBV29-1,TGCAGCGCCTCACAGGGGGGTAGCAATCAGCCCCAGCATTTT,CSASQGGSNQPQHF
-,-,TRBJ1-1,TRBV7-9,TGTGCCAGCAGCACTGTATACACTGAAGCTTTCTTT,CASSTVYTEAFF
-,-,TRBJ2-3,TRBV9,TGTGCCAGCAGTCCAAAGGGGGATTACACAGATACGCAGTATTTT,CASSPKGDYTDTQYF
-,-,TRBJ1-6,TRBV4-1,TGCGCCAGCAGCCAAGGACACATTGAAGGTTCACCCCTCCACTTT,CASSQGHIEGSPLHF
-,-,TRBJ1-2,TRBV3-1/TRBV3-2,TGTGCCAGCAGCCAAGGGTTTGGAGTTTACACCTTC,CASSQGFGVYTF
-,-,TRBJ1-2,TRBV11-2,TGTGCCAGCAGCTTTTCCGGACTCCGGGGGACTCCTAACTATGGCTACACCTTC,CASSFSGLRGTPNYGYTF
few,TRBD1,TRBJ1-2,TRBV7-9,TGTGCCAGCAGCCTCCCCGGGACAGGGGGCGAAAATGGCTACACCTTC,CASSLPGTGGENGYTF
-,TRBD1,TRBJ2-7,TRBV18,TGTGCCAGCTCATTCCCGGACAGGACCTACGAGCAGTACTTC,CASSFPDRTYEQYF
-,TRBD1,TRBJ1-3,TRBV6-6,TGTGCCAGCAGTGCCGGGACAGGAGTCTCTGGAAACACCATATATTTT,CASSAGTGVSGNTIYF
-,-,TRBJ1-3,TRBV9,TGTGCCAGCAGCCCACAGGGATTCGGTGGAAACACCATATATTTT,CASSPQGFGGNTIYF
-,TRBD1,TRBJ1-2,TRBV3-1/TRBV3-2,TGTGCCAGCAGCCAAGGTTTTCTATCCGGACAGGGAGGGTTTGGGTATGGCTACACCTTC,CASSQGFLSGQGGFGYGYTF
-,-,TRBJ1-2,TRBV2,TGTGCCAGCAGTGTGGGCCACCGGGAGGGTAACGGCTACACCTTC,CASSVGHREGNGYTF
-,-,TRBJ2-5,TRBV5-4,TGTGCCAGCAGCTTCGGGGTTACGGAGACCCAGTACTTC,CASSFGVTETQYF
few,-,TRBJ2-2,TRBV11-3,TGTGCCAGCAGCTTGGAGGGCTGCTTCACCGGGGAGCTGTTTTTT,CASSLEGCFTGELFF
-,TRBD1,TRBJ1-2,TRBV6-5,TGTGCCACCCTACCCGGGGACAGGGATGGCTACACCTTC,CATLPGDRDGYTF
-,-,TRBJ1-2,TRBV30,TGTGCCGGGGAGGGGGGGGTTTATGGCTACACCTTC,CAGEGGVYGYTF
-,-,TRBJ1-5,TRBV12-5,TGTGCTAGTGGTCTAACAGAAAATCAGCCCCAGCATTTT,CASGLTENQPQHF